Below, one T cell receptor beta chain is given with its context. The sample originates from a study of blood T cell repertoires in COVID-19. Study overall: Samples representing acute and convalescent COVID-19 were sourced from the United States, Italy and Spain. T cells, B-cell-depleted T cells, or PBMCs provided the cDNA or gDNA that served as material.

Methods used by the authors: Reference gene primer amplification gave estimated nucleated cell counts. Measured with immunoSEQ multiplex PCR; TCRdb has only the in-frame clones, and not every one. The D gene and trimming were derived from the DNA, and the V and J assignments and clone size from that table. The table includes 250,000 or so clones, roughly 85% detected once. V lost 5 bases, J lost 4 bases, and 12 bases lay in between. This CDR3 comprises 13 residues. Germline CDR1 LNHDA, CDR2 SQIVND (reference sequence). The chain carries TRBV19 and TRBJ2-7; D may be TRBD2 (6 bases). This TCR was sampled from a woman aged 30 to 39 with active or convalescent COVID-19. Sequenced sample: peripheral blood. The CDR3 nucleotides are TGTGCCAGTAGTTCCCAGGGAGGTTACGAGCAGTACTTC. It yields the protein CASSSQGGYEQYF.